Given below is one T cell receptor (beta chain) in context. Its target is not known. This sample is part of a study of cytomegalovirus exposure and HLA in healthy donors. Study-wide findings and caveats: Being indistinguishable, some V segments were excluded, TRBV6-2 and TRBV6-3 among them. About 90% or about 30% of the time was how often most TCR beta V segments were productive, according to an earlier analysis.

The PCR contained 60 Vbeta and 13 Jbeta primers. The method was immunoSEQ multiplex PCR; TCRdb's version includes in-frame clones alone and lacks a portion of them. The sample has about 150,000 clones; around four fifths are singletons. Germline CDR1 is LGHNA and CDR2 is YSLEER. The V end was cut by 3 bases, the J end by 1 base, with 12 bases between. The CDR3 length is 15 residues. The receptor was derived from a boy aged 2 to 10 in good health and CMV-seronegative. This sequence joins TRBV4-3 and TRBJ2-5, with D perhaps TRBD1 (6 bases). Sequencing used PBMCs. The DNA of the CDR3 is TGCGCCAGCAGCCAGGCAGGGGTGCCCCAAGAGACCCAGTACTTC. It is translated as CASSQAGVPQETQYF.